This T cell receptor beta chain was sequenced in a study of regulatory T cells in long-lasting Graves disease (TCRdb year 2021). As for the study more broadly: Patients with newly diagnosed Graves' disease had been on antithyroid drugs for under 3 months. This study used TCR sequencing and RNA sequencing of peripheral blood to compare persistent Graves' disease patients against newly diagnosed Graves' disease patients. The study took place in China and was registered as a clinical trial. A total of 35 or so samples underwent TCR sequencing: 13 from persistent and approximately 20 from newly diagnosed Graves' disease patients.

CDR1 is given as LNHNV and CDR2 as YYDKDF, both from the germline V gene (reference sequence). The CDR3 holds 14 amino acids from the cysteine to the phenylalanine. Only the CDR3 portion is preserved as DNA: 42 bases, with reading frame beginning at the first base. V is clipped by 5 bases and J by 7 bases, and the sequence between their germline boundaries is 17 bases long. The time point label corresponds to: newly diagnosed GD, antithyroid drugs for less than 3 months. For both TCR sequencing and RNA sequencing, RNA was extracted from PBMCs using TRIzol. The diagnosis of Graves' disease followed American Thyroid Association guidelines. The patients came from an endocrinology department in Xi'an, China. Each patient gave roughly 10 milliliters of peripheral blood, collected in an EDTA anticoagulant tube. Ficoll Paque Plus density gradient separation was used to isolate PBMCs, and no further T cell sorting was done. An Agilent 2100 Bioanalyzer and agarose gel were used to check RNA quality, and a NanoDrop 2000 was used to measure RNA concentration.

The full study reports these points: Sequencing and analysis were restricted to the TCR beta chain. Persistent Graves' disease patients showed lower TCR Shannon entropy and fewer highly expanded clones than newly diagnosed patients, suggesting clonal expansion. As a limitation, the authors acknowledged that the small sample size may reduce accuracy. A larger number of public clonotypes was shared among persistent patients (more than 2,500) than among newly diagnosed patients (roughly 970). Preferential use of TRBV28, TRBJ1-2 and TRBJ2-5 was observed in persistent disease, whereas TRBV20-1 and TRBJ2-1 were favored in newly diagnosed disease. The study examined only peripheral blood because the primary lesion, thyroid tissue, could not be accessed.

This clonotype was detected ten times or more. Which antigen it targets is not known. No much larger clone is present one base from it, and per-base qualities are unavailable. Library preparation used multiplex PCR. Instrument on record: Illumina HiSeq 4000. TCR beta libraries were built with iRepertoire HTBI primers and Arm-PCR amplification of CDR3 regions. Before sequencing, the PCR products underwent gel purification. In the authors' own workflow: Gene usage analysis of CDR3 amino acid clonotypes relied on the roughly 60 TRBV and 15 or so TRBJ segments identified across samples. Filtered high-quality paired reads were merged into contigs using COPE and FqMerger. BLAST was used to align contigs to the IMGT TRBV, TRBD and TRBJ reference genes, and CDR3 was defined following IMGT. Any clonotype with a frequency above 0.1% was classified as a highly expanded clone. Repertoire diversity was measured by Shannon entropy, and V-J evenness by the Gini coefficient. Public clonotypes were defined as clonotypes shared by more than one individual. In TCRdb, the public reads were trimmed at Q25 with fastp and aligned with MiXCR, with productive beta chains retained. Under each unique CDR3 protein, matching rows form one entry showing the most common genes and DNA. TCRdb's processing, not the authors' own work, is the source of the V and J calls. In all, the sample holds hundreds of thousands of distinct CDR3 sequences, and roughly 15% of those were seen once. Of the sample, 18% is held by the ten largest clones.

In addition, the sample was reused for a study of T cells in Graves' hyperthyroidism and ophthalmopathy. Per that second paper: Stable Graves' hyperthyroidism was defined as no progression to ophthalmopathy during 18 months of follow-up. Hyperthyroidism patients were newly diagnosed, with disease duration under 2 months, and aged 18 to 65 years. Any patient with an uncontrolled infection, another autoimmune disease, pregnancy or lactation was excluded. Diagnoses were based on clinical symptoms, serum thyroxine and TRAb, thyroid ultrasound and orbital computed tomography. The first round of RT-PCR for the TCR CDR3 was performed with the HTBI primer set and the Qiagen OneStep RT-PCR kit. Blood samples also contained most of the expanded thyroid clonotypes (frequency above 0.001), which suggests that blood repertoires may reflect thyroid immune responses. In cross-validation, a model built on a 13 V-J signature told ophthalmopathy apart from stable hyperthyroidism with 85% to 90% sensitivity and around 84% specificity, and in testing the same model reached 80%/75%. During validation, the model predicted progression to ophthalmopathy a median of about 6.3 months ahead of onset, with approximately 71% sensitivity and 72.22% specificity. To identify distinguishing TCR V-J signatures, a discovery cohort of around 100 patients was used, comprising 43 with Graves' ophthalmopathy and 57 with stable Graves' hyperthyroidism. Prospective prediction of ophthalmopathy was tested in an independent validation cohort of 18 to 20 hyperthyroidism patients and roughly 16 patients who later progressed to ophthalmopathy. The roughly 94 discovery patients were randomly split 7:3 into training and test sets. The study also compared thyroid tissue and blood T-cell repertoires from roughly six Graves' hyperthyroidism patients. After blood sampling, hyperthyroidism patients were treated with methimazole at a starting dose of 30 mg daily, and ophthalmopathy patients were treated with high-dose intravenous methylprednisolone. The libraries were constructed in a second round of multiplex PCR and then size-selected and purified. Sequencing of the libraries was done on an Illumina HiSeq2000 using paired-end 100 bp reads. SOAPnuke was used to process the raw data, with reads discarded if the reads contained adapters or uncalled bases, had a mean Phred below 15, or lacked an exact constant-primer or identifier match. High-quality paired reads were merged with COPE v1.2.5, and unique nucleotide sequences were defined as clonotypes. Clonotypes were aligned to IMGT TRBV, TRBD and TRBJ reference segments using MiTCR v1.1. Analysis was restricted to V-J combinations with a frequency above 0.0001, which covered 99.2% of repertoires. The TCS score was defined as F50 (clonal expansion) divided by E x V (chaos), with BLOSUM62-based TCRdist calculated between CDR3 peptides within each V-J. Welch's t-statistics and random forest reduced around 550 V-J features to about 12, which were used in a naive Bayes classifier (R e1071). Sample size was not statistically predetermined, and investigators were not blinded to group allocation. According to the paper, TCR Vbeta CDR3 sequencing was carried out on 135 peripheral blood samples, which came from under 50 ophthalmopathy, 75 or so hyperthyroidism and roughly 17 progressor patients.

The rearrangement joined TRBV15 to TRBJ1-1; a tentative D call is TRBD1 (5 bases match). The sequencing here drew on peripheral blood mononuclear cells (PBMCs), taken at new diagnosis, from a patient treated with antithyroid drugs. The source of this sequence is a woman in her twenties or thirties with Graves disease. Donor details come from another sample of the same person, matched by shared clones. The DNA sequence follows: TGTGCCACCAGCGGGGGTGCGCGGAGGGATGAAGCTTTCTTT. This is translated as CATSGGARRDEAFF.